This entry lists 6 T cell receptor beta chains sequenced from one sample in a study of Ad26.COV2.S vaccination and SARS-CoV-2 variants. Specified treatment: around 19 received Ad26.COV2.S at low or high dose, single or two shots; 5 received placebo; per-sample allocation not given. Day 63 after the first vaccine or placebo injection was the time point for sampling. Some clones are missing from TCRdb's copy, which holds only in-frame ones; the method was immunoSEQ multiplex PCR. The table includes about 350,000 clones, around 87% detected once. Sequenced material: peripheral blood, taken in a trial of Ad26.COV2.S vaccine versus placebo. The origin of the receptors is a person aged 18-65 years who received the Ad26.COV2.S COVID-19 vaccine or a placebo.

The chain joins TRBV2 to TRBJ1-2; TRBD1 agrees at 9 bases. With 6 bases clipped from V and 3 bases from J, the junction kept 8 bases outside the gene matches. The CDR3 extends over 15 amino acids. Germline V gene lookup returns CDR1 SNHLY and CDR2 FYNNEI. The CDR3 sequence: CASRGPDRGDYGYTF. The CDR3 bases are TGTGCCAGCAGGGGACCCGACAGGGGGGACTATGGCTACACCTTC.

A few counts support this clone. The CDR3 spells CASSDSSGGDANEQFF. Here the CDR3 DNA reads TGTGCCAGCAGTGACTCCAGCGGGGGGGATGCCAATGAGCAGTTCTTC. The genes are TRBV6-4 and TRBJ2-1, with TRBD2 matching over 10 bases. J gave up 6 bases and V 0 bases, and 5 bases lay outside the gene matches. The CDR3 extends over 16 amino acids. Per the germline V gene, CDR1 is MRHNA and CDR2 is SNTAGT.

The CDR3 DNA reads as TGCGCCAGCAGCCAAGGGTGGGCGGCGGTTGAGCAGTTCTTC. It codes for CASSQGWAAVEQFF. The chain is built from TRBV4-3 and TRBJ2-1; D is ambiguous. Germline CDR1 LGHNA, CDR2 YSLEER. The CDR3 contains 14 residues. V lost 1 base and J lost 9, with 13 bases in between.

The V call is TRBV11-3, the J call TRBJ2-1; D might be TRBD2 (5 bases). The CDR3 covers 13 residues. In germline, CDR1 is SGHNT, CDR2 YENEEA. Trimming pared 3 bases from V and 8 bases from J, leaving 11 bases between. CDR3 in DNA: TGTGCCAGCAGCTTGGAGAGGGCCGATGAGCAGTTCTTC. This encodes CASSLERADEQFF. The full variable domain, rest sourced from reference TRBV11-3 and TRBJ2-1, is EAGVVQSPRYKIIEKKQPVAFWCNPISGHNTLYWYLQNLGQGPELLIRYENEEAVDDSQLPKDRFSAERLKGVDSTLKIQPAELGDSAVYLCASSLERADEQFFGPGTRLTVL.

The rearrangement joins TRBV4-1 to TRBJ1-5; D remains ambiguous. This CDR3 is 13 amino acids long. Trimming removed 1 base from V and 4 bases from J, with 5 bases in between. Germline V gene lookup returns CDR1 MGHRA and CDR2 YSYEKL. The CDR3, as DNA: TGCGCCAGCAGCCAAGGAGTAAATCAGCCCCAGCATTTT. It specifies CASSQGVNQPQHF.

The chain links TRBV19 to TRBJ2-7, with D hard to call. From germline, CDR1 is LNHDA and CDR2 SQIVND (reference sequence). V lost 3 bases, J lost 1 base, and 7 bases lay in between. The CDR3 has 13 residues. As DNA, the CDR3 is TGTGCCAGTAGTATCGACCGATCCTACGAGCAGTACTTC. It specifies CASSIDRSYEQYF. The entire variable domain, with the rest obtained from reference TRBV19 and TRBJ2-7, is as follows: DGGITQSPKYLFRKEGQNVTLSCEQNLNHDAMYWYRQDPGQGLRLIYYSQIVNDFQKGDIAEGYSVSREKKESFPLTVTSAQKNPTAFYLCASSIDRSYEQYFGPGTRLTVT.